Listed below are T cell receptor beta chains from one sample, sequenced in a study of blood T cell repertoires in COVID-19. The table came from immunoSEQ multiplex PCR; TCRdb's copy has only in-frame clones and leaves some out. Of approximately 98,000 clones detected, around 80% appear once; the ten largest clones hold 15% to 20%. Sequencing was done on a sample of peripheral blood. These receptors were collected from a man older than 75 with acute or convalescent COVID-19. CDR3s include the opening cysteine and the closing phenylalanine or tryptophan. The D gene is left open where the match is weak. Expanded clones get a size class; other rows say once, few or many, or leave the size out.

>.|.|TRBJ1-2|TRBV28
TGTGCCAGCAGTTTGGCGGTCCCTAACTATGGCTACACCTTC
CASSLAVPNYGYTF
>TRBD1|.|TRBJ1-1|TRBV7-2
TGTGCCAGCAGCTTAGGGGCAGGGGGCACTGAAGCTTTCTTT
CASSLGAGGTEAFF
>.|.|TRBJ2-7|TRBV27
TGTGCCAGCGGCCCAAACGGAGTCTACGAGCAGTACTTC
CASGPNGVYEQYF
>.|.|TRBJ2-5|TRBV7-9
TGTGCCAGCAGCCCAGTGGACAGACCAAGAGAGGCCCAGTACTTC
CASSPVDRPREAQYF
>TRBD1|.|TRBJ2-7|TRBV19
TGTGCCAGTAGTGACCGGACAGGGGGGCTCTACGAGCAGTACTTC
CASSDRTGGLYEQYF
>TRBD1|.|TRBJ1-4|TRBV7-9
TGTGCCAGCAGCCCACGACAGGGGATCTCTGGAACTAATGAAAAACTGTTTTTT
CASSPRQGISGTNEKLFF
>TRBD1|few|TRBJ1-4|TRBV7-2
TGTGCCAGCAGCCTCCGGACAGGTTTTAATGAAAAACTGTTTTTT
CASSLRTGFNEKLFF
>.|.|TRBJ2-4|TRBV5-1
TGCGCCAGCAGCACTGGACAGATAACTCTAGAAAACATTCAGTACTTC
CASSTGQITLENIQYF
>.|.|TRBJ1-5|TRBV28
TGTGCCAGCAGTGCCTCCAGCAGGGGCAGCAATCAGCCCCAGCATTTT
CASSASSRGSNQPQHF
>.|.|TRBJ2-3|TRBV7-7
TGTGCCAGCAGCCCTAGCGCCGGGTCGGGTTGGACGCAGTATTTT
CASSPSAGSGWTQYF
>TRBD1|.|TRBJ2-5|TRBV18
TGTGCCAGCTCACCGGGACAGCAAGAGACCCAGTACTTC
CASSPGQQETQYF
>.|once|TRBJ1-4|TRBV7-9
TGTGCCAGCAGCCCGGAACAGGCGCTTAATGAAAAACTGTTTTTT
CASSPEQALNEKLFF
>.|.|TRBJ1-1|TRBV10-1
TGCGCCAGCAGTGTGACACCGGCCACTGAAGCTTTCTTT
CASSVTPATEAFF
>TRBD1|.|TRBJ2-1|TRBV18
TGTGCCAGCTCACTCCTGCCTGACAGGGAAAATGAGCAGTTCTTC
CASSLLPDRENEQFF
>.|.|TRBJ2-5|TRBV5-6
TGTGCCAGCAGCTACGCGGGGTTTGAGACCCAGTACTTC
CASSYAGFETQYF
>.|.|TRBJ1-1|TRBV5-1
TGCGCCAGCAGCGGGGGGATGAACACTGAAGCTTTCTTT
CASSGGMNTEAFF
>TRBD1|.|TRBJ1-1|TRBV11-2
TGTGCCAGCAGCTCTCCAGGGGGCGCGGGGATCACTGAAGCTTTCTTT
CASSSPGGAGITEAFF
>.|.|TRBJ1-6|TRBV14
TGTGCCAGCAGCCCCGGGACTCTAGGTAGACCCCTCCACTTT
CASSPGTLGRPLHF
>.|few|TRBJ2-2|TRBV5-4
TGTGCCAGCAGCTTAAGCTCTGGAGGTACCGGGGAGCTGTTTTTT
CASSLSSGGTGELFF
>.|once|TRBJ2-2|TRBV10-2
TGCGCCAGCAGGGCTACTAGGGCGAACACCGGGGAGCTGTTTTTT
CASRATRANTGELFF
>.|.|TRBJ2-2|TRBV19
TGTGCCAGCCATTCTGGGGGGGCGGACACCGGGGAGCTGTTTTTT
CASHSGGADTGELFF
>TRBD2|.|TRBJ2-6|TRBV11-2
TGTGCCAGCAGCCCCCAGCGTAGCGGGGGGATGTTTGGGGCCAACGTCCTGACTTTC
CASSPQRSGGMFGANVLTF
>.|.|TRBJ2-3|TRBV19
TGTGCCAGTAGTTTTAGGGGGGGACAAGATACGCAGTATTTT
CASSFRGGQDTQYF
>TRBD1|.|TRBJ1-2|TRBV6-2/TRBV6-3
TGTGCCAGCAGCCCTCCGGGACAGGGACTAAACTATGGCTACACCTTC
CASSPPGQGLNYGYTF
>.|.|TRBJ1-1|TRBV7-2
TGTGCCAGCAGCTTAGGCCAATGGAGCACTGAAGCTTTCTTT
CASSLGQWSTEAFF
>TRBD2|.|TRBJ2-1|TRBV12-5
TGTGCTAGTGGTTTGTTCACTCTAGCGGGAGTCGTCTATGAGCAGTTCTTC
CASGLFTLAGVVYEQFF
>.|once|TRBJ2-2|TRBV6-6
TGTGCCAGCAGACAGACAAACACCGGGGAGCTGTTTTTT
CASRQTNTGELFF
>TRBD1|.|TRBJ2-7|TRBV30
TGTGCCTGGAGTCCTTCGGACAGGATCTACTACGAGCAGTACTTC
CAWSPSDRIYYEQYF
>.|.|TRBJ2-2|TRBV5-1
TGCGCCAGCAGCCGGACCACAGGGAGGGACACCGGGGAGCTGTTTTTT
CASSRTTGRDTGELFF
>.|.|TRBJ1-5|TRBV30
TGTGCCTGGAGTGTACACCCTCGTGATCAGCCCCAGCATTTT
CAWSVHPRDQPQHF
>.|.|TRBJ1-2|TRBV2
TGTGCCAGCAGTGAAGTGTACAGGGCTGATGGCTACACCTTC
CASSEVYRADGYTF
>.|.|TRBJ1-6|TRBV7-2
TGTGCCAGCAGCCCTACAGGGTTCGGAATGAGTAATTCACCCCTCCACTTT
CASSPTGFGMSNSPLHF
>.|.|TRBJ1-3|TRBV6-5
TGTGCCAGCAGCAAGACAGCTACTGGAAACACCATATATTTT
CASSKTATGNTIYF